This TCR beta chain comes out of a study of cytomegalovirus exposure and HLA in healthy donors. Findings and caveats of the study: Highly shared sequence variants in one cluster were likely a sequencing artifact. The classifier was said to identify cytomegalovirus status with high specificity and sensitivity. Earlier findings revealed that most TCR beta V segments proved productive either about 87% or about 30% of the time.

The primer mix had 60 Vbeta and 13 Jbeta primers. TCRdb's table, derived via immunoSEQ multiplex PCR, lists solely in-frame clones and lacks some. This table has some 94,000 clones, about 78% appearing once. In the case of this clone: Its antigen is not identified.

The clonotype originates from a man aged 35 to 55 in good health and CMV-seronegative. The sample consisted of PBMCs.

CDR3 sequence: CASSSLEASSTDTQYF. CDR3 in DNA: TGTGCCAGCAGTTCTCTCGAAGCGTCTAGCACAGATACGCAGTATTTT. The chain uses TRBV27 and TRBJ2-3; D ambiguous. This CDR3 comprises 16 residues. Germline CDR1 and CDR2: MNHEY and SMNVEV (reference sequence). The V end was cut by 4 bases, the J end by 0 bases, with 14 bases between.